This T cell receptor beta chain was captured in a study of OX40 agonist ivuxolimab in advanced cancers. Notes on the research overall: The costimulatory receptor OX40 (CD134) was targeted by ivuxolimab, a fully human IgG2 agonistic monoclonal antibody. Of the 50 to 55 patients in dose escalation, some 19 had hepatocellular carcinoma, around 15 had melanoma, 9 had renal cell carcinoma and 9 had head and neck cancer. Prior anti-PD-1, anti-PD-L1 or anti-CTLA-4 therapy was permitted, and about two fifths of dose-escalation patients had received checkpoint inhibitors. Three dose-escalation patients achieved partial responses, one with hepatocellular carcinoma and two with cutaneous melanoma. The paper covers the monotherapy dose-escalation part of the phase I ivuxolimab trial, which included N ≈ 54 patients. A male proportion of nearly 85% and a mean age of 60 years, ranging from about 23 to 90, were recorded for the dose-escalation cohort. The purpose of peripheral TCRbeta sequencing was to test whether ivuxolimab changed TCR sequence diversity and led to clonal T-cell expansion. Intravenous ivuxolimab was administered to patients every 2 weeks at six dose levels: 0.01, 0.1, 0.3, 1.5, 3 and 10 mg/kg. Paper-wide results and their limitations: At doses from 0.1 to 3.0 mg/kg, clonal expansion was seen in both CD4+ and CD8+ blood T cells between baseline and week 6. Low levels of normalized T-cell clonal expansion were also seen in some patients who did not respond. Which antigens the clonally expanded peripheral T cells were specific for was not determined. After ivuxolimab, more expanded clones were found on average in CD8+ T cells than in CD4+ T cells. In the 0.1-3.0 mg/kg groups, partial responders had among the lowest normalized peripheral clonal expansion, particularly in CD8+ T cells.

In regard to this clone: Its antigen is still unknown. No per-base quality is available; no much larger clone lies one base away.

Genomic DNA was isolated from the sorted cells so that the TCRbeta CDR3 region could be sequenced. The immunoSEQ Assay was used to sequence the TCRbeta CDR3 regions. Held by TCRdb, this immuneACCESS table contains in-frame sequences only and omits some clones. Under half of the omission traces to an unresolved V gene where checked; the cause of the rest is unknown. For this sample the table gives 100,000 to 150,000 clones, of which 80% to 95% were detected only once. 0.8% to 1% of the sample rests with the top ten. Patients with a history of autoimmune disease or receiving systemic immunosuppression were excluded from the trial. Peripheral blood for TCR sequencing was collected from all dose cohorts at baseline, on cycle 4 day 1, and on cycle 7 day 1. The samples were drawn from a first-in-human, open-label, multicenter phase I dose-escalation trial of ivuxolimab. The trial enrolled adults with locally advanced or metastatic head and neck squamous cell, hepatocellular, melanoma or renal cell carcinoma. Before TCR sequencing, CD4+ and CD8+ T cells were separately sorted from peripheral blood.

The input for sequencing was CD4+ or CD8+ T cells sorted from blood, taken in a trial of the OX40 agonist ivuxolimab. The clonotype was recovered from an adult with an advanced solid tumor such as melanoma, head and neck, liver or kidney cancer.

CDR3 region: CASSPRASFVTDTQYF. The DNA sequence follows: TGTGCCAGCAGTCCCCGGGCTAGCTTTGTTACAGATACGCAGTATTTT. The rearrangement combines TRBV11-3 with TRBJ2-3; the D gene is possibly TRBD2, with 5 bases matching. The CDR3 starts with the cysteine, ends with the phenylalanine, and has 16 residues. Solely the CDR3 DNA is kept, with 48 bases framed from the first base. V loses 6 bases, J loses 3 bases, and the germline ends lie 19 bases apart. CDR1 and CDR2, per the germline V gene, are SGHNT and YENEEA.